The 28 T cell receptor beta chains below all came from one sample that was sequenced in a study of blood T cell repertoires in COVID-19. Libraries were prepared by immunoSEQ multiplex PCR; TCRdb keeps only in-frame clonotypes and omits some of them. In the table there are approximately 300,000 clones, roughly 90% of which are singletons. Sequencing used peripheral blood. These receptors all come from a woman aged 25 to 39 with COVID-19, enrolled during active disease.

Of note for this clone: The sample has other DNA sequences that encode this CDR3 too. The V and J genes are TRBV5-1 and TRBJ1-1; D uncertain. Trimming removed 2 bases from V and 0 bases from J, with 8 bases in between. This CDR3 is 14 amino acids long. The germline gives CDR1 SGHRS, CDR2 YFSETQ. CDR3 region: CASSFEQLNTEAFF. CDR3 DNA sequence: TGCGCCAGCAGCTTCGAACAGCTGAACACTGAAGCTTTCTTT.

This chain uses TRBV29-1 with TRBJ2-5; D is unclear. V gave up 4 bases and J gave up 1 base, with 10 bases separating them. This CDR3 is built from 13 residues. CDR1 and CDR2 (germline): SQVTM, ANQGSEA. The CDR3 spells CSVAARSQETQYF. The CDR3 bases are TGCAGCGTTGCGGCCAGGTCCCAAGAGACCCAGTACTTC.

This rearrangement joins TRBV24-1 to TRBJ2-2; no firm D call. The V end was cut by 3 bases, the J end by 7 bases, with 11 bases between. Germline CDR1 and CDR2: KGHDR and SFDVKD. The CDR3 spans 14 residues. In DNA form, the CDR3 reads TGTGCCACCAGTGATCCGCGGCCGGGCGGGGAGCTGTTTTTT. It codes for CATSDPRPGGELFF.

The rearrangement uses TRBV14 and TRBJ1-5; TRBD1 might be the D (6 bases). Trimming removed 4 bases at V and 1 base at J, with 14 bases between. There are 16 residues in the CDR3. Germline lookup yields CDR1 SGHDN and CDR2 FVKESK. The CDR3 DNA follows: TGTGCCAGCAGCCCACGACAGGTTCGGAGCAATCAGCCCCAGCATTTT. Encoded protein: CASSPRQVRSNQPQHF.

The V call is TRBV19, the J call TRBJ1-1; TRBD1 is a possible D gene (5 bases). Germline V gene lookup returns CDR1 LNHDA and CDR2 SQIVND (reference sequence). V lost 6 bases to trimming and J lost 0 bases, with 14 bases between them. The CDR3 contains 15 residues. This chain's CDR3 is CASRRFGQMNTEAFF. CDR3 nucleotides: TGTGCCAGTAGGAGATTCGGACAAATGAACACTGAAGCTTTCTTT. The full variable domain, with the rest looked up from reference TRBV19 and TRBJ1-1, is DGGITQSPKYLFRKEGQNVTLSCEQNLNHDAMYWYRQDPGQGLRLIYYSQIVNDFQKGDIAEGYSVSREKKESFPLTVTSAQKNPTAFYLCASRRFGQMNTEAFFGQGTRLTVV.

In this sample, this clone turned up many times. This chain uses TRBV23-1 with TRBJ2-2; D gene ambiguous. TRBV23-1 belongs to the ORF category, with a function that is uncertain. Trimming stripped 1 base from V and 0 bases from J, with 6 bases between. The CDR3 is 15 amino acids. The CDR3 sequence is CASSQWRPNTGELFF. DNA for the CDR3: TGCGCCAGCAGTCAATGGCGGCCGAACACCGGGGAGCTGTTTTTT.

The V and J genes are TRBV9 and TRBJ2-2; the D gene is possibly TRBD2 (6 bases). The germline V and J ends were trimmed by 2 bases and 8 bases, with 10 bases remaining between them. The CDR3 runs to 13 residues. Germline V gene lookup returns CDR1 SGDLS and CDR2 YYNGEE. The CDR3 DNA sequence: TGTGCCAGCAGCGTCGCGGGGCTTGGGGAGCTGTTTTTT. The encoded protein is CASSVAGLGELFF. Filled out from reference TRBV9 and TRBJ2-2, the complete variable domain reads DSGVTQTPKHLITATGQRVTLRCSPRSGDLSVYWYQQSLDQGLQFLIQYYNGEERAKGNILERFSAQQFPDLHSELNLSSLELGDSALYFCASSVAGLGELFFGEGSRLTVL.

The genes are TRBV5-1 and TRBJ2-7; 9 bases match TRBD1. J was trimmed by 2 bases and V by 4 bases; bases with no gene match: 7. Germline V gene data show CDR1 as SGHRS and CDR2 as YFSETQ. The CDR3 covers 15 residues. The CDR3 loop is CASSIRQGVTYEQYF. In nucleotides, the CDR3 is TGCGCCAGCAGCATCCGACAGGGGGTAACCTACGAGCAGTACTTC.

The chain is built from TRBV28 and TRBJ2-1; 15 bases map to TRBD2. Losses at the gene ends were 4 bases for V and 4 bases for J; bases not matched to a gene: 14. Per germline, CDR1 MDHEN and CDR2 SYDVKM. The CDR3 length is 20 residues. The CDR3 DNA is TGTGCCAGCAGTTCGCCGGGACTAGCGGGAGGCGGGACCTTATACAATGAGCAGTTCTTC. Residues: CASSSPGLAGGGTLYNEQFF.

This chain joins TRBV4-1 and TRBJ1-1; 7 bases are a match to TRBD1. The CDR3 loop spans 16 amino acids. V was clipped by 1 base and J by 0 bases; unmatched bases: 5. Germline V gene data show CDR1 as MGHRA and CDR2 as YSYEKL. CDR3 region: CASSQVPGQLNTEAFF. The DNA for the CDR3 is TGCGCCAGCAGCCAAGTACCGGGACAGCTGAACACTGAAGCTTTCTTT.

This clone has only one observation. This rearrangement joins TRBV7-9 to TRBJ2-1; D is possibly TRBD2 (5 bases). Between the trimmed V and J ends, which lost 0 bases and 2 bases, there was a span of 8 bases. The germline V gene encodes CDR1 SEHNR and CDR2 FQNEAQ (reference sequence). The CDR3 consists of 15 residues. CDR3 nucleotide sequence: TGTGCCAGCAGCTTAGCGAGGGTACCCTACAATGAGCAGTTCTTC. It codes for CASSLARVPYNEQFF. The entire variable domain, with the rest obtained from reference TRBV7-9 and TRBJ2-1, is as follows: DTGVSQNPRHKITKRGQNVTFRCDPISEHNRLYWYRQTLGQGPEFLTYFQNEAQLEKSRLLSDRFSAERPKGSFSTLEIQRTEQGDSAMYLCASSLARVPYNEQFFGPGTRLTVL.

The rearrangement links TRBV11-2 to TRBJ2-5; 9 bases match TRBD1. The ends lost 0 bases at V and 3 bases at J; junction bases unmatched: 8. In germline, CDR1 is SGHAT, CDR2 FQNNGV. There are 17 residues in the CDR3. CDR3 loop: CASSLDGTGMPEETQYF. CDR3 bases: TGTGCCAGCAGCTTAGATGGGACAGGGATGCCGGAAGAGACCCAGTACTTC.

The J gene is TRBJ2-7, the V gene TRBV14; TRBD1 matches at 7 bases. In germline, CDR1 is SGHDN, CDR2 FVKESK. J lost 4 bases, V lost 1 base, and 7 bases had no gene match. The CDR3 is made up of 15 amino acids. The CDR3 loop is CASSQVGDRLYEQYF. Here the CDR3 DNA reads TGTGCCAGCAGCCAAGTTGGGGACAGATTATACGAGCAGTACTTC.

V and J are TRBV30 and TRBJ1-5; D gene ambiguous. CDR1 is GTSNPN, CDR2 SVGIG, per germline (reference sequence). The CDR3 totals 13 residues. V lost 1 base and J 5 bases, leaving 9 bases between the germline ends. As DNA, the CDR3 is TGTGCCTGGAGTGCCCCAACATATCAGCCCCAGCATTTT. It encodes CAWSAPTYQPQHF.

The genes are TRBV19 and TRBJ2-2; D ambiguous. V was clipped by 5 bases and J by 0 bases, with 13 bases between them. This CDR3 comprises 16 residues. Per germline, CDR1 LNHDA and CDR2 SQIVND (reference sequence). This chain's CDR3 is CASSPLAFTNTGELFF. The DNA of the CDR3 is TGTGCCAGTAGTCCATTGGCCTTTACGAACACCGGGGAGCTGTTTTTT. The full variable domain, in which reference TRBV19 and TRBJ2-2 provide the parts outside the CDR3, is DGGITQSPKYLFRKEGQNVTLSCEQNLNHDAMYWYRQDPGQGLRLIYYSQIVNDFQKGDIAEGYSVSREKKESFPLTVTSAQKNPTAFYLCASSPLAFTNTGELFFGEGSRLTVL.

This chain joins TRBV5-1 and TRBJ1-1; TRBD1 agrees at 10 bases. V shed 3 bases, J shed 4 bases, and the junction held 3 bases outside the gene matches. The V gene's germline CDR1 is SGHRS and CDR2 YFSETQ. CDR3 size: 14 residues. CDR3 in amino acids: CASSSRTGGTEAFF. CDR3 sequence (DNA): TGCGCCAGCAGCTCCCGGACAGGGGGCACTGAAGCTTTCTTT.

V gene TRBV6-5 combines with J gene TRBJ1-2, with D perhaps matching TRBD1 (6 bases). The CDR3 spans 10 residues. The V and J ends lost 7 bases and 6 bases respectively, with 6 bases between them. Looked up from germline, CDR1 is MNHEY and CDR2 is SVGAGI. The CDR3 loop is CASNRDGYTF. CDR3 coding DNA: TGTGCCAGCAACAGGGATGGCTACACCTTC.

As for this clone: One end of the junction varies from germline; a read error may be responsible. The rearrangement links TRBV14 to TRBJ2-5, with 10 positions matching TRBD2. Germline assignment: CDR1 SGHDN and CDR2 FVKESK. The CDR3 is 12 amino acids. CDR3 region: CASSHPTSGIHF. The CDR3 nucleotides are TGTGCCAGCAGCCACCCCACTAGCGGGATCCACTTC.

V usage is TRBV9 and J usage is TRBJ2-5, with 7 bases that match TRBD2. CDR3 size: 15 residues. V shed 0 bases, J shed 4 bases, and the junction held 6 bases outside the gene matches. In germline, CDR1 is SGDLS, CDR2 YYNGEE. The CDR3 DNA reads as TGTGCCAGCAGCGTAGGGCGGGAGCAGGGAGAGACCCAGTACTTC. Translated: CASSVGREQGETQYF.

The count of this clone is one. The CDR3 sequence is CASSLKPDQPQHF. CDR3 nucleotide sequence: TGTGCCAGCAGCTTGAAACCGGATCAGCCCCAGCATTTT. The J gene is TRBJ1-5, the V gene TRBV5-6; D gene unclear. V was trimmed by 1 base and J by 5 bases, leaving 7 bases between them. This CDR3 is built from 13 residues. Germline V gene lookup returns CDR1 SGHDT and CDR2 YYEEEE.

The chain links TRBV27 to TRBJ1-1; the D is unclear. The germline CDR1 and CDR2 sequences are MNHEY and SMNVEV (reference sequence). CDR3 length: 14 amino acids. With 3 bases removed from V and 1 base from J, the gap between germline ends came to 9 bases. The CDR3 here is CASSFRSGNTEAFF. In DNA, the CDR3 is TGTGCCAGCAGTTTTCGTTCAGGGAACACTGAAGCTTTCTTT.

The chain is built from TRBV25-1 and TRBJ2-1; no clear D gene. The CDR3 is 13 amino acids. CDR1 is MGHDK and CDR2 is SYGVNS in the germline V gene. Trimming cost V 4 bases and J 4 bases, with 8 bases left between them. CDR3: CASSAAGYNEQFF. The CDR3 nucleotides are TGTGCCAGCAGTGCGGCCGGGTACAATGAGCAGTTCTTC.

The chain carries TRBV15 and TRBJ2-1, with TRBD1 matching 9 bases. The CDR3 is made up of 15 amino acids. The germline gives CDR1 LNHNV, CDR2 YYDKDF (reference sequence). The ends lost 6 bases at V and 4 bases at J; junction bases unmatched: 7. DNA of the CDR3: TGTGCCACCAGGATGGACAGGGGCAGGTACAATGAGCAGTTCTTC. It yields the protein CATRMDRGRYNEQFF.

The genes are TRBV4-1 and TRBJ1-4; no definite D call. This CDR3 is 13 amino acids long. Trimming left V 0 bases short and J 8 bases short, with 7 bases between. Germline lookup yields CDR1 MGHRA and CDR2 YSYEKL. In DNA, the CDR3 is TGCGCCAGCAGCCAAGATTTCGGGGAAAAACTGTTTTTT. It yields the protein CASSQDFGEKLFF.

V usage is TRBV10-2 and J usage is TRBJ2-5; D ambiguous. CDR3 length: 12 residues. V was cut by 7 bases and J by 1 base, with 7 bases left in between. The germline V gene has CDR1 WSHSY and CDR2 SAAADI. CDR3 in DNA: TGCGCCAGCAAGACTGCCCAAGAGACCCAGTACTTC. It encodes CASKTAQETQYF.

The chain carries TRBV28 and TRBJ2-7; D gene ambiguous. V lost 6 bases and J 0 bases, leaving 15 bases between the germline ends. The CDR3 extends over 15 amino acids. CDR1 MDHEN and CDR2 SYDVKM come from the germline V gene. The CDR3 bases are TGTGCCAGCAGGCCCGTTGCGGAGAGCTCCTACGAGCAGTACTTC. Its translation: CASRPVAESSYEQYF.

CDR3 in DNA: TGCGCCAGCAGCCAAGACGCCCTTCCGGGTGAGCAGTTCTTC. Its translation is CASSQDALPGEQFF. The chain combines TRBV4-1 with TRBJ2-1; D is undetermined. Per germline, CDR1 MGHRA and CDR2 YSYEKL. The CDR3 is 14 residues long. The V end lost 0 bases, the J end lost 9 bases, and 12 bases lay between the germline ends.

The V call is TRBV7-2, the J call TRBJ1-5; weak D call: TRBD1 (6 bases). There are 14 residues in the CDR3. The V end was cut by 5 bases, the J end by 7 bases, with 15 bases between. CDR1 is SGHTA and CDR2 is FQGNSA in the germline V gene. CDR3 in DNA: TGTGCCAGCAGCGTGGGCACAGGGCGGCAGCCCCAGCATTTT. Encoded protein: CASSVGTGRQPQHF.